The 2 T cell receptor beta chains below were found in one sample sequenced in a study of blood T cell repertoires in COVID-19. TCRdb keeps only in-frame clones here, not all; method: immunoSEQ multiplex PCR. The sample carries fewer than 35,000 clones, approximately 85% recorded once. The specimen was peripheral blood. These receptors all stem from an elderly man with active COVID-19.

In this sample, this clone turned up once. The CDR3 is CASRSTNSPLHF. CDR3 coding DNA: TGTGCCAGCAGATCTACTAATTCACCCCTCCACTTT. This chain connects TRBV2 to TRBJ1-6; no reliable D call. From germline, CDR1 is SNHLY and CDR2 FYNNEI. The length of the CDR3 is 12 residues. Trimming took off 6 bases at V and 6 bases at J, with 6 bases between the two ends.

The chain uses TRBV7-9 and TRBJ2-3; 7 bases align to TRBD2. V shed 5 bases and J 2 bases; nucleotides not matched to a gene: 7. The CDR3 is 15 amino acids. CDR1 and CDR2 (germline): SEHNR, FQNEAQ (reference sequence). This CDR3 is CASSPGRGYTDTQYF. Written as DNA, the CDR3 is TGTGCCAGCAGCCCGGGGCGGGGGTACACAGATACGCAGTATTTT.